The rows below give T cell receptor beta chains drawn from one sample of a study of vaccination effects on CD4 cells after COVID-19. The data were produced by immunoSEQ multiplex PCR, yet TCRdb's version contains in-frame clones alone and is incomplete. The table includes 20,000 to 25,000 clones, roughly 73% detected once. Antigen specificity for these receptors is unknown. This sample comprised CD4+ T cells from PBMCs cultured with HCoV-NL63 spike peptides, obtained before COVID-19 vaccination. The source is a human donor who received a COVID-19 vaccine. Both conserved end residues are part of each CDR3. The order of the fields is J gene, V gene, CDR3 protein.

j_gene: TRBJ1-5
v_gene: TRBV20-1
CDR3aa: CSASSPPGTGGNQPQHF

j_gene: TRBJ1-2
v_gene: TRBV18
CDR3aa: CASSLGVQESNYGYTF

j_gene: TRBJ1-5
v_gene: TRBV4-2
CDR3aa: CASSQGTVQRPQHF

j_gene: TRBJ1-2
v_gene: TRBV7-8
CDR3aa: CASSSRDGYGYTF

j_gene: TRBJ2-7
v_gene: TRBV3-1/TRBV3-2
CDR3aa: CASSRGQGAWTYEQYF

j_gene: TRBJ1-1
v_gene: TRBV2
CDR3aa: CASSEGVGGYTEAFF

j_gene: TRBJ2-1
v_gene: TRBV30
CDR3aa: CAWSVRGLSSYNEQFF

j_gene: TRBJ2-7
v_gene: TRBV18
CDR3aa: CASSAGRTYEQYF

j_gene: TRBJ2-7
v_gene: TRBV5-4
CDR3aa: CASSLPGQGSYEQYF

j_gene: TRBJ2-3
v_gene: TRBV5-1
CDR3aa: CASSLPSGGSGDTQYF

j_gene: TRBJ2-7
v_gene: TRBV19
CDR3aa: CASSIDQGGCSYEQYF

j_gene: TRBJ2-2
v_gene: TRBV7-9
CDR3aa: CASSHFRGSSAGELFF

j_gene: TRBJ1-5
v_gene: TRBV6-5
CDR3aa: CASSYSYTHQPQHF

j_gene: TRBJ2-7
v_gene: TRBV3-1/TRBV3-2
CDR3aa: CASSLGPSYEQYF

j_gene: TRBJ2-7
v_gene: TRBV19
CDR3aa: CASSIWGGLAGALIYEQYF

j_gene: TRBJ2-3
v_gene: TRBV6-4
CDR3aa: CASSTSGSTDTQYF

j_gene: TRBJ2-1
v_gene: TRBV27
CDR3aa: CASSRGLYNEQFF

j_gene: TRBJ2-1
v_gene: TRBV29-1
CDR3aa: CSVDQRGASYNEQFF

j_gene: TRBJ2-1
v_gene: TRBV7-2
CDR3aa: CASSLVGTSGRRNEQFF

j_gene: TRBJ2-1
v_gene: TRBV5-1
CDR3aa: CASSLGGTESYNEQFF

j_gene: TRBJ2-5
v_gene: TRBV5-6
CDR3aa: CASSFTRGRQETQYF

j_gene: TRBJ1-2
v_gene: TRBV19
CDR3aa: CASSTAFDYGYTF

j_gene: TRBJ1-6
v_gene: TRBV11-2
CDR3aa: CASSSPARNSPLHF

j_gene: TRBJ2-2
v_gene: TRBV6-2/TRBV6-3
CDR3aa: CASSRGQGKPGELFF

j_gene: TRBJ1-1
v_gene: TRBV12-3/TRBV12-4
CDR3aa: CASRRTAEAFF

j_gene: TRBJ1-6
v_gene: TRBV6-1
CDR3aa: CASSEFQGPNSPLHF

j_gene: TRBJ2-7
v_gene: TRBV18
CDR3aa: CASSPGQDSSYEQYF

j_gene: TRBJ2-7
v_gene: TRBV4-2
CDR3aa: CASSPRTLYEQYF

j_gene: TRBJ2-1
v_gene: TRBV24-1
CDR3aa: CATSAPGTGAGNEQFF

j_gene: TRBJ1-5
v_gene: TRBV19
CDR3aa: CASSIPPGGREPQHF

j_gene: TRBJ1-5
v_gene: TRBV28
CDR3aa: CASSLQGGNQPQHF

j_gene: TRBJ2-1
v_gene: TRBV3-1/TRBV3-2
CDR3aa: CASSQERTGRPGGVQFF

j_gene: TRBJ1-1
v_gene: TRBV5-5
CDR3aa: CASSFSGGGGTEAFF

j_gene: TRBJ1-2
v_gene: TRBV10-3
CDR3aa: CAIARGDYGYTF

j_gene: TRBJ2-4
v_gene: TRBV4-1
CDR3aa: CASSQDRGRIVAKNIQYF

j_gene: TRBJ1-2
v_gene: TRBV4-3
CDR3aa: CASSQERTALGNYGYTF

j_gene: TRBJ1-2
v_gene: TRBV6-5
CDR3aa: CASRTSTGGYTF

j_gene: TRBJ1-2
v_gene: TRBV28
CDR3aa: CASSSGQGNPRIHGYTF

j_gene: TRBJ1-4
v_gene: TRBV25-1
CDR3aa: CASSERYEKLFF

j_gene: TRBJ2-1
v_gene: TRBV6-2/TRBV6-3
CDR3aa: CASSYPSGGTKNEQFF

j_gene: TRBJ2-6
v_gene: TRBV5-1
CDR3aa: CASTLETGLSGANVLTF

j_gene: TRBJ2-5
v_gene: TRBV6-1
CDR3aa: CASSDALRYQETQYF

j_gene: TRBJ2-1
v_gene: TRBV7-6
CDR3aa: CASSPVPAGVYNEQFF

j_gene: TRBJ2-5
v_gene: TRBV10-3
CDR3aa: CAIIATERAETQYF

j_gene: TRBJ1-2
v_gene: TRBV5-1
CDR3aa: CASSTVVQGQLGYTF

j_gene: TRBJ2-1
v_gene: TRBV5-1
CDR3aa: CASSWGTSGRDEQFF

j_gene: TRBJ1-1
v_gene: TRBV6-1
CDR3aa: CASSEGYMTGFRLNTEAFF

j_gene: TRBJ1-4
v_gene: TRBV28
CDR3aa: CASSLDAGLKKLFF